The next 14 T cell receptor beta chains were all read from a single sample in a study of cytomegalovirus exposure and HLA in healthy donors. The PCR employed 60 Vbeta primers together with 13 Jbeta primers. Measured with immunoSEQ multiplex PCR; TCRdb has only the in-frame clones, and not every one. The data show about 65,000 clones, with less than 65% seen just once and approximately 2.6% held by the top ten. The sequenced sample was PBMCs. The receptor set was obtained from a man between 25 and 39 years old in good health and CMV-seronegative.

V gene TRBV7-9 combines with J gene TRBJ2-1; 8 nucleotides align to TRBD1. CDR3 length: 14 amino acids. With 5 bases clipped from V and 5 bases from J, the junction kept 5 bases outside the gene matches. The germline gives CDR1 SEHNR, CDR2 FQNEAQ (reference sequence). CDR3 loop: CASSPWTGNNEQFF. The DNA of the CDR3 is TGTGCCAGCAGCCCCTGGACAGGGAACAATGAGCAGTTCTTC.

Only a few counts were recorded for this clone. The chain joins TRBV5-1 to TRBJ1-1, with 8 positions matching TRBD1. V dropped 0 bases and J dropped 11; count of bases not matched to a gene: 9. Per germline, CDR1 SGHRS and CDR2 YFSETQ. The CDR3 is 14 amino acids. The CDR3 DNA is TGCGCCAGCAGCTTGGAACAGGGGGTGGGTTCGGCTTTCTTT. This encodes CASSLEQGVGSAFF. The full variable domain, its missing parts supplied by reference TRBV5-1 and TRBJ1-1, is KAGVTQTPRYLIKTRGQQVTLSCSPISGHRSVSWYQQTPGQGLQFLFEYFSETQRNKGNFPGRFSGRQFSNSRSEMNVSTLELGDSALYLCASSLEQGVGSAFFGQGTRLTVV.

The chain is built from TRBV25-1 and TRBJ2-5; the match to TRBD1 covers 9 bases. Looked up from germline, CDR1 is MGHDK and CDR2 is SYGVNS. This CDR3 contains 16 residues. The V and J ends lost 7 bases and 4 bases, in that order; junction bases with no gene match: 13. This CDR3 reads CASTRTGDREGETQYF. In DNA form, the CDR3 reads TGTGCCAGCACTCGAACCGGGGACAGGGAGGGAGAGACCCAGTACTTC.

This chain uses TRBV4-1 with TRBJ2-5, with 14 bases aligning to TRBD2. Germline trimming cut 1 base from V and 5 bases from J; bases unmatched to any gene: 3. Germline V lookup: CDR1 MGHRA, CDR2 YSYEKL. This CDR3 is 16 amino acids long. CDR3 sequence reads: CASSQGLAGGRETQYF. DNA of the CDR3: TGCGCCAGCAGCCAAGGACTAGCGGGGGGGCGGGAGACCCAGTACTTC.

The chain is built from TRBV18 and TRBJ1-2; D possibly corresponds to TRBD1 (5 bases). This CDR3 contains 15 residues. CDR1 KGHSH and CDR2 LQKENI come from the germline V gene. V was pared by 2 bases and J by 8 bases, with 18 bases between. The CDR3 protein is CASSPDSNTFSGYTF. In nucleotides, the CDR3 is TGTGCCAGCTCACCAGACAGTAACACCTTCAGCGGCTACACCTTC.

This clone was observed a handful of times. This chain connects TRBV30 to TRBJ1-2; maybe TRBD1 (5 bases). The CDR3 has 15 amino acids. V lost 1 base and J lost 8, with 20 bases in between. Looked up from germline, CDR1 is GTSNPN and CDR2 is SVGIG (reference sequence). For the CDR3, the DNA is TGTGCCTGGAGTGGGGCAGGGCAGGCTCAACGGGGCTACACCTTC. Translated: CAWSGAGQAQRGYTF.

This chain uses TRBV7-2 with TRBJ2-1; a possible D gene is TRBD2 (7 bases). The CDR3 is made up of 15 amino acids. Looked up from germline, CDR1 is SGHTA and CDR2 is FQGNSA. V dropped 5 bases and J dropped 6 bases, with 17 bases sitting between them. The CDR3 region is CASSLRGGAANEQFF. The CDR3 DNA follows: TGTGCCAGCAGCCTTAGGGGGGGGGCTGCCAATGAGCAGTTCTTC.

This chain links TRBV6-6 with TRBJ2-7, with 8 nucleotides matching TRBD1. Losses at the gene ends were 6 bases for V and 3 bases for J; bases not matched to a gene: 10. The CDR3 totals 15 residues. Germline CDR1 and CDR2: MNHNY and SVGAGI (reference sequence). The DNA for the CDR3 is TGTGCCAGCAGCGAGAAGGACAGGGAGATCTACGAGCAGTACTTC. This sequence encodes CASSEKDREIYEQYF.

V and J are TRBV7-2 and TRBJ2-3; 7 bases align to TRBD2. CDR3 length: 16 residues. CDR1 and CDR2 (germline): SGHTA, FQGNSA. J gave up 2 bases and V 2 bases, and 7 bases lay outside the gene matches. CDR3 protein: CASSLSGGGTTDTQYF. The CDR3 nucleotides are TGTGCCAGCAGCTTATCTGGGGGGGGAACCACAGATACGCAGTATTTT.

The V call is TRBV11-2, the J call TRBJ2-5; weak D call: TRBD2 (5 bases). V was shortened by 5 bases and J by 4 bases, with 20 bases between the two germline ends. The CDR3 sequence is 16 residues long. Germline V gene data show CDR1 as SGHAT and CDR2 as FQNNGV. CDR3 amino acids: CASSPSVRVRGETQYF. CDR3 coding DNA: TGTGCCAGCAGCCCCTCGGTGAGGGTTCGGGGAGAGACCCAGTACTTC.

The chain uses TRBV5-6 and TRBJ1-6, with D perhaps TRBD1 (5 bases). The CDR3 is 17 amino acids. Germline assignment: CDR1 SGHDT and CDR2 YYEEEE. V lost 0 bases and J lost 6, with 16 bases in between. CDR3 residues: CASSLAGRATFNSPLHF. As DNA, the CDR3 is TGTGCCAGCAGCTTGGCGGGCAGGGCAACCTTTAATTCACCCCTCCACTTT.

The V call is TRBV6-5, the J call TRBJ2-3; maybe TRBD2 (6 bases). The V gene's germline CDR1 is MNHEY and CDR2 SVGAGI. The length of the CDR3 is 16 residues. V was trimmed by 0 bases and J by 1 base, leaving 11 bases between them. CDR3 DNA: TGTGCCAGCAGTTACTCCCGAACGGGGGGCACAGATACGCAGTATTTT. Its translation is CASSYSRTGGTDTQYF.

The rearrangement joins TRBV5-1 to TRBJ2-2; 7 bases are a match to TRBD2. Germline CDR1 SGHRS, CDR2 YFSETQ. This CDR3 spans 15 amino acids. V lost 3 bases and J lost 3; bases outside the gene matches: 5. The CDR3 nucleotides read TGCGCCAGCAGCTGGGGGGGGATCGACACCGGGGAGCTGTTTTTT. Translating gives CASSWGGIDTGELFF.

This clone was detected only a few times. The chain is built from TRBV29-1 and TRBJ2-7; maybe TRBD1 (5 bases). This CDR3 has 14 residues. V was cut by 1 base and J by 3 bases, with 13 bases left in between. Germline CDR1 reads SQVTM; CDR2 reads ANQGSEA. CDR3 nucleotide sequence: TGCAGCGTTGAAGGGCAGGGTAAAGGCTACGAGCAGTACTTC. Its protein is CSVEGQGKGYEQYF.